The source of this TCR beta chain is a study of blood T cell repertoires in COVID-19. Study details: Material from acute and convalescent COVID-19 was sourced from the United States, Italy and Spain. Sample material is recorded as cDNA or gDNA derived from T cells, B-cell-depleted T cells, or PBMCs.

As handled by the study authors: Nucleated cell counts were estimated from reference gene primer amplification. Produced via immunoSEQ multiplex PCR; TCRdb's table is partial and in-frame only. V and J calls and clone size follow that table, whereas D and trimming were derived from the DNA. The top ten hold approximately 15% of the sample, which has tens of thousands of clones, over 75% seen once. Germline V gene data show CDR1 as SGHTA and CDR2 as FQGNSA. With 0 bases clipped from V and 1 base from J, the junction kept 10 bases outside the gene matches. The CDR3 is 19 amino acids. The sequenced sample was peripheral blood. This receptor was taken from a man in his 70s with acute or convalescent COVID-19. J is TRBJ2-4 and V is TRBV7-2, with 9 bases aligning to TRBD2. CDR3 residues: CASSLAGLAGRLAKNIQYF. The DNA for the CDR3 is TGTGCCAGCAGCTTAGCAGGGCTAGCGGGGCGCCTGGCCAAAAACATTCAGTACTTC.